These 2 T cell receptor beta chains were sequenced from one sample in a study of cytomegalovirus exposure and HLA in healthy donors. It was with 60 Vbeta and 13 Jbeta primers that the PCR ran. Generated by immunoSEQ multiplex PCR, the TCRdb table keeps only in-frame clones and is missing some. The sample shows 150,000 to 200,000 clones, over 70% of them seen only once. Specimen: PBMCs. These receptors all come from an older woman in good health and CMV-seropositive.

The CDR3 DNA reads as TGCGCCAGCAGCTTGAGTGCTAGCGGGGGGGCGCTAAGCACAGATACGCAGTATTTT. Protein product: CASSLSASGGALSTDTQYF. The genes are TRBV5-1 and TRBJ2-3; 12 bases fit TRBD2. Germline V gives CDR1 SGHRS, CDR2 YFSETQ. Germline trimming cut 1 base from V and 0 bases from J; bases unmatched to any gene: 9. The CDR3 extends over 19 amino acids. The full variable domain, in which reference TRBV5-1 and TRBJ2-3 provide the parts outside the CDR3, is KAGVTQTPRYLIKTRGQQVTLSCSPISGHRSVSWYQQTPGQGLQFLFEYFSETQRNKGNFPGRFSGRQFSNSRSEMNVSTLELGDSALYLCASSLSASGGALSTDTQYFGPGTRLTVL.

This chain connects TRBV5-1 to TRBJ1-2; 8 bases fit TRBD1. After removal of 4 bases from V and 5 bases from J, the junction contained 13 bases not matched to a gene. The CDR3 runs 16 residues. CDR1 and CDR2 (germline): SGHRS, YFSETQ. CDR3 in amino acids: CASSTPPGGAGYGYTF. As DNA, the CDR3 is TGCGCCAGCAGCACACCCCCAGGGGGCGCGGGTTATGGCTACACCTTC.